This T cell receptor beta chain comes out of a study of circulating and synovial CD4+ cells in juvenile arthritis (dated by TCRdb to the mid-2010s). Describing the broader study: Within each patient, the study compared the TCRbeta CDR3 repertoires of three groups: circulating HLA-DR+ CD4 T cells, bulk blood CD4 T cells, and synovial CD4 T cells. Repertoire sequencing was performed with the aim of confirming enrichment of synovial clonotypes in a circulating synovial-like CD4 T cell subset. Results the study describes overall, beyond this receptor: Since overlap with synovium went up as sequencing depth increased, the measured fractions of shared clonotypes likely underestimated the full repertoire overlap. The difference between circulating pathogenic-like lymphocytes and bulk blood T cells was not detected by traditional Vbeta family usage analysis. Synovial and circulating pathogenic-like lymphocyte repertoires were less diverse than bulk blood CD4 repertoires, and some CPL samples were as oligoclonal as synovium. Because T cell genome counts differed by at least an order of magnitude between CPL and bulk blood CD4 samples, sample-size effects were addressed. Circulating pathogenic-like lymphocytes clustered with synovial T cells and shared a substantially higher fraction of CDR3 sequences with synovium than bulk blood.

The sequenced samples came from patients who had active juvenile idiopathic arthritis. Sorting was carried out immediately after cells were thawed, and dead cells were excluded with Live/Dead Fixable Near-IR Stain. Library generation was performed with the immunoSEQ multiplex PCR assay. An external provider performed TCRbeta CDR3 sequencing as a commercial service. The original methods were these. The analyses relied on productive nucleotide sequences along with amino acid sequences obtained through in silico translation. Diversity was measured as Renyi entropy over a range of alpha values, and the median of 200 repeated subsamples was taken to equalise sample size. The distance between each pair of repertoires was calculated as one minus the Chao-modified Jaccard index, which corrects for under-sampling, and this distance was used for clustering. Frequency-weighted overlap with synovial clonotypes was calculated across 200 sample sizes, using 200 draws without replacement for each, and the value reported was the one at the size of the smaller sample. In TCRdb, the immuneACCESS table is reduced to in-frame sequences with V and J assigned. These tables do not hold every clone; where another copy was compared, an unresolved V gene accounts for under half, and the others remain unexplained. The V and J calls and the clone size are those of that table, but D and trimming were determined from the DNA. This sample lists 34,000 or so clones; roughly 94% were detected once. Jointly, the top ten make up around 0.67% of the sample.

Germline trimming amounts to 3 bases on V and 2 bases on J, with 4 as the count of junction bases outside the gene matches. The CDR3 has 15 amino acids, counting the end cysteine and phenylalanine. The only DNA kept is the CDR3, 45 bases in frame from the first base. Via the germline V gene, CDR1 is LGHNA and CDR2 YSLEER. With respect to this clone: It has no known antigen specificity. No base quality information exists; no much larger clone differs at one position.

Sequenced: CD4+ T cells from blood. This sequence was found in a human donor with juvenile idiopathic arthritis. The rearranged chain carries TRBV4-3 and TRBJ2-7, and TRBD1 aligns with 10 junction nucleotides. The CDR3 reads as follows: CASSQPGQGTYEQYF. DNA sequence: TGCGCCAGCAGCCAGCCGGGACAGGGGACCTACGAGCAGTACTTC.